A single sample gave rise to the 17 T cell receptor beta chains below, sequenced in a study of cytomegalovirus exposure and HLA in healthy donors. 60 Vbeta and 13 Jbeta primers were used in PCR. Libraries were prepared by immunoSEQ multiplex PCR; TCRdb keeps only in-frame clonotypes and omits some of them. The sample carries more than 110,000 clones, about 82% recorded once. The sequenced sample was PBMCs. Receptors originate from a man younger than 40 in good health and CMV-seronegative.

This chain connects TRBV5-1 to TRBJ1-1; no definite D call. The CDR3 has 13 residues. The germline V gene encodes CDR1 SGHRS and CDR2 YFSETQ. Trimming removed 2 bases at V and 2 bases at J, with 7 bases between. The CDR3 sequence: CASSFESNTEAFF. CDR3 in DNA: TGCGCCAGCAGCTTTGAGTCCAACACTGAAGCTTTCTTT.

V is TRBV7-9 and J is TRBJ1-5; the D is unclear. Trimming removed 5 bases from V and 7 bases from J, with 18 bases in between. The CDR3 is 15 residues long. The germline V gene encodes CDR1 SEHNR and CDR2 FQNEAQ (reference sequence). Written as DNA, the CDR3 is TGTGCCAGCAGCGAGGGTCCGAACACCCGACAGCCCCAGCATTTT. It is translated as CASSEGPNTRQPQHF.

The rearrangement uses TRBV27 and TRBJ2-2; 7 bases map to TRBD2. V gave up 8 bases and J gave up 7 bases; unmatched junction bases: 10. Germline-derived CDR1 and CDR2 are MNHEY and SMNVEV (reference sequence). This CDR3 is built from 14 residues. CDR3 DNA: TGTGCCAGCTCCAGACTGGCGGGGGTCGGGGAGCTGTTTTTT. It translates to CASSRLAGVGELFF.

The chain joins TRBV9 to TRBJ1-4, with 10 bases matching TRBD1. In germline, CDR1 is SGDLS, CDR2 YYNGEE. V dropped 0 bases and J dropped 2; count of bases not matched to a gene: 7. This CDR3 contains 18 residues. The CDR3 DNA sequence: TGTGCCAGCAGCGTAGAGGGGGACAGGGGAGGCACTAATGAAAAACTGTTTTTT. It specifies CASSVEGDRGGTNEKLFF.

The chain joins TRBV18 to TRBJ1-1; D perhaps matches TRBD1 (5 bases). The V gene's germline CDR1 is KGHSH and CDR2 LQKENI. V shed 0 bases and J shed 2 bases, with 7 bases lying between them. The CDR3 is 14 amino acids. CDR3 nucleotide sequence: TGTGCCAGCTCACCACCGGGGCCCAACACTGAAGCTTTCTTT. Its protein is CASSPPGPNTEAFF.

The chain recombines TRBV10-1 with TRBJ1-1; D is undetermined. The CDR3 is 13 residues long. V gave up 3 bases and J gave up 1 base, with 6 bases separating them. Germline CDR1 reads WNHNN; CDR2 reads SYGVQD (reference sequence). CDR3 bases: TGCGCCAGCAGTGAATCACAGAACACTGAAGCTTTCTTT. This translates into CASSESQNTEAFF.

This rearrangement joins TRBV4-2 to TRBJ2-4, with 9 bases fitting TRBD2. The CDR3 is made up of 18 amino acids. J was trimmed by 8 bases and V by 0 bases; bases with no gene match: 14. From germline, CDR1 is LGHNA and CDR2 YNFKEQ. In DNA form, the CDR3 reads TGTGCCAGCAGCCAAGATTTGGGGCTAGCGGGGAGCGGGGACATTCAGTACTTC. Encoded protein: CASSQDLGLAGSGDIQYF.

The chain links TRBV25-1 to TRBJ1-4; no firm D call. Germline CDR1 is MGHDK and CDR2 is SYGVNS. The CDR3 totals 11 residues. The ends were cut back, 6 bases at V and 4 bases at J, with 3 bases in the middle. The DNA for the CDR3 is TGTGCCAGCAGCGTTAATGAAAAACTGTTTTTT. It encodes CASSVNEKLFF. Looking up the rest from reference TRBV25-1 and TRBJ1-4 gives the full variable domain: EADIYQTPRYLVIGTGKKITLECSQTMGHDKMYWYQQDPGMELHLIHYSYGVNSTEKGDLSSESTVSRIRTEHFPLTLESARPSHTSQYLCASSVNEKLFFGSGTQLSVL.

The V call is TRBV2, the J call TRBJ1-3; 7 bases line up with TRBD1. This CDR3 spans 13 amino acids. Germline lookup yields CDR1 SNHLY and CDR2 FYNNEI. V dropped 6 bases and J dropped 4; count of bases not matched to a gene: 3. Written as DNA, the CDR3 is TGTGCCAGCAGCACAGGGGTAGGAAACACCATATATTTT. Translated: CASSTGVGNTIYF.

The V call is TRBV5-4, the J call TRBJ2-3, with TRBD2 matching 9 bases. CDR1 is SGHNT and CDR2 is YYREEE in the germline V gene (reference sequence). The CDR3 contains 16 residues. J gave up 4 bases and V 1 base, and 7 bases lay outside the gene matches. The CDR3 bases are TGTGCCAGCAGCTTGATCCTAGCGGGAAGGTCAGATACGCAGTATTTT. This sequence encodes CASSLILAGRSDTQYF.

The J gene is TRBJ1-2, the V gene TRBV6-1; TRBD1 agrees at 7 bases. In germline, CDR1 is MNHNS, CDR2 SASEGT. CDR3 length: 12 residues. Trimming removed 7 bases from V and 8 bases from J; junction bases left unmatched: 7. The CDR3 DNA follows: TGTGCCAGCACCGAGACAGGGTGGGGCTACACCTTC. Residues: CASTETGWGYTF.

V gene TRBV4-1 combines with J gene TRBJ1-2; 11 bases line up with TRBD1. V lost 0 bases to trimming and J lost 4 bases; unmatched junction nucleotides: 7. The CDR3 loop spans 17 amino acids. Per the germline V gene, CDR1 is MGHRA and CDR2 is YSYEKL. CDR3 sequence: CASSQEKSGQGVYGYTF. CDR3 bases: TGCGCCAGCAGCCAAGAAAAGTCGGGACAGGGGGTCTATGGCTACACCTTC.

The table lists this clone with a count of one. The chain couples TRBV9 to TRBJ1-2, with 8 nucleotides matching TRBD1. CDR3 length: 13 residues. The V segment lost 3 bases and the J segment 6 bases; nucleotides outside the gene matches: 4. Germline V gene sequence: CDR1 SGDLS, CDR2 YYNGEE. The CDR3 spells CASSAGQGHGYTF. CDR3 bases: TGTGCCAGCAGCGCTGGACAGGGCCATGGCTACACCTTC.

This chain uses TRBV7-8 with TRBJ2-3; the D gene is possibly TRBD2 (6 bases). V lost 1 base and J 3 bases, leaving 11 bases between the germline ends. The V gene's germline CDR1 is SGHVS and CDR2 FQNEAQ. This CDR3 has 15 residues. Here the CDR3 DNA reads TGTGCCAGCAGCTTAGGACTAGAACGAACAGATACGCAGTATTTT. The encoded protein is CASSLGLERTDTQYF.

The gene calls are TRBV19 and TRBJ1-2; TRBD1 might be the D (6 bases). The germline CDR1 and CDR2 sequences are LNHDA and SQIVND (reference sequence). V was shortened by 1 base and J by 4 bases, with 10 bases between the two germline ends. The CDR3 totals 14 residues. Here the CDR3 reads CASSIATGSYGYTF. CDR3 nucleotides: TGTGCCAGTAGTATAGCCACAGGGTCCTATGGCTACACCTTC.

About this clone itself: Other DNA sequences from this sample encode an identical CDR3 as well. This chain uses TRBV6-5 with TRBJ1-6; tentatively, D is TRBD1 (5 bases). The germline V gene encodes CDR1 MNHEY and CDR2 SVGAGI. The CDR3 spans 14 residues. Trimming took 3 bases from V and 6 from J, leaving 9 bases between them. The CDR3: CASSYGAGNSPLHF. Written as DNA, the CDR3 is TGTGCCAGCAGTTATGGGGCAGGTAATTCACCCCTCCACTTT.

This chain joins TRBV4-2 and TRBJ2-1, with a tentative D call TRBD2 (5 bases). The CDR3 runs to 15 residues. V shed 1 base and J shed 5 bases, with 12 bases lying between them. CDR1 LGHNA and CDR2 YNFKEQ come from the germline V gene. Here the CDR3 reads CASSQGQVGDNEQFF. The CDR3 bases are TGTGCCAGCAGCCAAGGACAAGTGGGAGACAATGAGCAGTTCTTC.